One and the same sample provided the 20 T cell receptor beta chains below, sequenced in a study of blood T cell repertoires in COVID-19 (dated by TCRdb to about 2020). Libraries came from the immunoSEQ multiplex PCR assay. What TCRdb holds here is the immuneACCESS table cut down to in-frame rearrangements. Part of the clones is not present; checked against another copy, under half of the missing clones reflect an unresolved V gene, and the others are unexplained. A total of some 100,000 clones appear in this sample, around four fifths of them only once. The ten largest clones take up roughly 12% of the sample. Input material: peripheral blood. Receptors originate from a woman in her seventies with acute or convalescent COVID-19.

The rearrangement links TRBV5-1 to TRBJ1-1, with a weak D call TRBD1 (5 bases). In germline, CDR1 is SGHRS, CDR2 YFSETQ. The CDR3 spans 15 residues. Between the trimmed V and J ends, which lost 4 bases and 4 bases, there was a span of 17 bases. This chain's CDR3 is CASSTGQGRITEAFF. The DNA of the CDR3 is TGCGCCAGCAGCACCGGACAAGGTAGGATCACTGAAGCTTTCTTT.

The rearrangement uses TRBV7-2 and TRBJ2-3; TRBD1 aligns across 7 bases. Germline V gene sequence: CDR1 SGHTA, CDR2 FQGNSA. This CDR3 is 13 amino acids long. After removal of 10 bases from V and 5 bases from J, the junction contained 9 bases not matched to a gene. The CDR3 sequence is CATLRQGRDTQYF. In nucleotides, the CDR3 is TGTGCCACTCTGCGACAGGGTAGAGATACGCAGTATTTT.

This clone was observed a handful of times. This rearrangement joins TRBV19 to TRBJ1-1; TRBD1 might be the D (5 bases). The germline CDR1 and CDR2 sequences are LNHDA and SQIVND (reference sequence). There are 15 residues in the CDR3. V was shortened by 0 bases and J by 0 bases, with 8 bases between the two germline ends. The CDR3 DNA reads as TGTGCCAGTAGTATAGAGGGGGGAATGAACACTGAAGCTTTCTTT. Residues: CASSIEGGMNTEAFF.

The V call is TRBV18, the J call TRBJ2-2; D might be TRBD1 (5 bases). Trimming shortened V by 3 bases and J by 1 base, and 12 bases separated the two germline ends. The CDR3 loop spans 16 amino acids. Germline CDR1 is KGHSH and CDR2 is LQKENI. The CDR3 sequence is CASSPRFTGNTGELFF. CDR3 bases: TGTGCCAGCTCACCTCGATTCACAGGGAACACCGGGGAGCTGTTTTTT. Filled out from reference TRBV18 and TRBJ2-2, the complete variable domain reads NAGVMQNPRHLVRRRGQEARLRCSPMKGHSHVYWYRQLPEEGLKFMVYLQKENIIDESGMPKERFSAEFPKEGPSILRIQQVVRGDSAAYFCASSPRFTGNTGELFFGEGSRLTVL.

The rearrangement links TRBV3-1 (or the pseudogene TRBV3-2) to TRBJ1-4; 9 nucleotides match TRBD1. The CDR3 runs to 16 residues. V shed 4 bases, J shed 8 bases, and the junction held 11 bases outside the gene matches. From germline, CDR1 is LGHDT and CDR2 YNNKEL (reference sequence). The CDR3 loop is CASSPEPGQGWEKLFF. The CDR3 bases are TGTGCCAGCAGCCCCGAACCGGGACAGGGTTGGGAAAAACTGTTTTTT.

This clone was seen more than once but under ten times. The identical CDR3 is also encoded by other nucleotide sequences in the sample. The genes are TRBV6-1 and TRBJ2-5; D is uncertain. CDR1 and CDR2 from the germline V gene are MNHNS and SASEGT. Trimming removed 0 bases at V and 1 base at J, with 6 bases between. The CDR3 is 14 amino acids. The CDR3 DNA is TGTGCCAGCAGTGAAGCGGGCAGCCAAGAGACCCAGTACTTC. Protein product: CASSEAGSQETQYF.

The V call is TRBV3-1 (or the pseudogene TRBV3-2), the J call TRBJ1-5; D is uncertain. This CDR3 is 14 amino acids long. The germline V gene encodes CDR1 LGHDT and CDR2 YNNKEL (reference sequence). Trimming pared 0 bases from V and 5 bases from J, leaving 8 bases between. The CDR3 nucleotides read TGTGCCAGCAGCCAAGATATGAGTCATCAGCCCCAGCATTTT. It codes for CASSQDMSHQPQHF.

The chain combines TRBV28 with TRBJ1-6; TRBD1 matches at 8 bases. CDR1 and CDR2 (germline): MDHEN, SYDVKM. V shed 2 bases, J shed 5 bases, and the junction held 2 bases outside the gene matches. This CDR3 contains 15 residues. The CDR3 DNA sequence: TGTGCCAGCAGTTTAGCGGGACAGGATAATTCACCCCTCCACTTT. Translating it yields CASSLAGQDNSPLHF.

The chain carries TRBV3-1 (or the pseudogene TRBV3-2) and TRBJ2-5; 15 bases map to TRBD2. V trimming: 5 bases; J trimming: 1 base; junction bases outside the gene matches: 5. There are 17 residues in the CDR3. Germline assignment: CDR1 LGHDT and CDR2 YNNKEL (reference sequence). The CDR3: CASSKPGLAGGQETQYF. As DNA, the CDR3 is TGTGCCAGCAGCAAACCGGGACTAGCGGGGGGCCAAGAGACCCAGTACTTC.

The chain has TRBV4-2 and TRBJ1-6, with D unclear. CDR3 size: 15 residues. Germline V gene data show CDR1 as LGHNA and CDR2 as YNFKEQ. With 1 base removed from V and 8 bases from J, the gap between germline ends came to 12 bases. The DNA of the CDR3 is TGTGCCAGCAGCCAAGTTCGTCAAGCGGATTCACCCCTCCACTTT. This codes for CASSQVRQADSPLHF.

The J gene is TRBJ1-2, the V gene TRBV6-5; 9 positions agree with TRBD1. Germline assignment: CDR1 MNHEY and CDR2 SVGAGI. This CDR3 contains 15 residues. J gave up 4 bases and V 2 bases, and 5 bases lay outside the gene matches. The CDR3 here is CASSYRQGEAYGYTF. The CDR3 nucleotides read TGTGCCAGCAGTTACCGACAGGGGGAGGCCTATGGCTACACCTTC.

The V and J genes are TRBV3-1 (or the pseudogene TRBV3-2) and TRBJ1-1; D unresolved. This CDR3 comprises 14 residues. Germline lookup yields CDR1 LGHDT and CDR2 YNNKEL (reference sequence). V gave up 1 base and J gave up 11 bases, with 17 bases separating them. The CDR3 sequence: CASSQGGGSREAFF. The CDR3 region has the DNA TGTGCCAGCAGCCAAGGGGGAGGGAGTAGAGAGGCTTTCTTT.

The rearrangement joins TRBV28 to TRBJ1-2, with 10 positions matching TRBD1. V lost 8 bases to trimming and J lost 8 bases; unmatched junction nucleotides: 8. Looked up from germline, CDR1 is MDHEN and CDR2 is SYDVKM. This CDR3 is built from 13 residues. The CDR3 loop is CASALGTGVGYTF. The CDR3 nucleotides are TGTGCCAGCGCCCTGGGGACAGGGGTCGGCTACACCTTC.

The chain is built from TRBV10-3 and TRBJ2-7; 8 bases are a match to TRBD1. The CDR3 extends over 14 amino acids. Trimming removed 4 bases from V and 6 bases from J; junction bases left unmatched: 8. Germline V gene lookup returns CDR1 ENHRY and CDR2 SYGVKD. In DNA, the CDR3 is TGTGCCATCAGTGCAACAGGGGGAACCCTCGAGCAGTACTTC. This translates into CAISATGGTLEQYF.

The V gene is TRBV30, the J gene TRBJ1-6; TRBD1 is a possible D gene (6 bases). Trimming cost V 0 bases and J 7 bases, with 10 bases left between them. The germline gives CDR1 GTSNPN, CDR2 SVGIG (reference sequence). The CDR3 totals 14 residues. The CDR3 DNA reads as TGTGCCTGGAGTGTTGGACAGTTAAATTCACCCCTCCACTTT. This codes for CAWSVGQLNSPLHF. Supplemented by reference TRBV30 and TRBJ1-6, the full variable domain reads SQTIHQWPATLVQPVGSPLSLECTVEGTSNPNLYWYRQAAGRGLQLLFYSVGIGQISSEVPQNLSASRPQDRQFILSSKKLLLSDSGFYLCAWSVGQLNSPLHFGNGTRLTVT.

The chain employs TRBV24-1 and TRBJ2-7, with 7 positions matching TRBD1. With V trimmed by 3 bases and J by 5 bases, 6 bases remained unmatched. Germline V gene lookup returns CDR1 KGHDR and CDR2 SFDVKD. The CDR3 totals 14 residues. CDR3 nucleotides: TGTGCCACCAGTGATCCGACAGGGACCAACGAGCAGTACTTC. As protein: CATSDPTGTNEQYF.

The chain uses TRBV18 and TRBJ2-7; TRBD1 might be the D (5 bases). V shed 6 bases and J shed 0 bases, with 15 bases lying between them. Germline CDR1 and CDR2: KGHSH and LQKENI. The CDR3 has 15 amino acids. The CDR3 protein is CASSLSGQGSYEQYV. Written as DNA, the CDR3 is TGTGCCAGCTCCCTCTCCGGGCAGGGCTCCTACGAGCAGTACGTC.

V usage is TRBV6-5 and J usage is TRBJ1-2, with D possibly TRBD1 on 5 matching bases. The CDR3 consists of 14 residues. Germline assignment: CDR1 MNHEY and CDR2 SVGAGI. Trimming cost V 7 bases and J 3 bases, with 15 bases left between them. This chain's CDR3 is CASTYGGIYYGYTF. The CDR3 nucleotides are TGTGCCAGCACCTATGGGGGGATTTACTATGGCTACACCTTC.

The chain is built from TRBV7-2 and TRBJ1-2; possibly TRBD1 for D (6 bases). The ends were cut back, 5 bases at V and 0 bases at J, with 19 bases in the middle. Germline V gives CDR1 SGHTA, CDR2 FQGNSA. The CDR3 has 17 amino acids. CDR3 sequence (DNA): TGTGCCAGCAGCACGCGCAGCGGGGGGCTAGCTAACTATGGCTACACCTTC. Its translation is CASSTRSGGLANYGYTF.

The chain uses TRBV12-3 or TRBV12-4 and TRBJ1-1; D is unresolved. The CDR3 runs 13 residues. V was trimmed by 7 bases and J by 1 base, leaving 10 bases between them. DNA of the CDR3: TGTGCCAGCAACCAACACCAGAACACTGAAGCTTTCTTT. It is translated as CASNQHQNTEAFF.